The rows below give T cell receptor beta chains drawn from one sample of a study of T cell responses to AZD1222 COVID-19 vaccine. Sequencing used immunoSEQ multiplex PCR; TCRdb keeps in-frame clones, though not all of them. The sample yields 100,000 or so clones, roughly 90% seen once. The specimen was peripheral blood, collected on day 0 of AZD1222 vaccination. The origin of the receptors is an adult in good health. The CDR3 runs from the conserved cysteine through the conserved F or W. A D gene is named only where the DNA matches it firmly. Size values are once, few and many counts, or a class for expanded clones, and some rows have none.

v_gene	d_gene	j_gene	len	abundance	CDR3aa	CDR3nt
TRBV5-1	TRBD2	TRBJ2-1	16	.	CASSPASGGGRNEQFF	TGCGCCAGCAGCCCCGCTAGCGGGGGGGGCAGGAATGAGCAGTTCTTC
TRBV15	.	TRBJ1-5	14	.	CATSPGGGGQPQHF	TGTGCCACCAGCCCTGGGGGGGGAGGACAGCCCCAGCATTTT
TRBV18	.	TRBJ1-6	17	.	CASSPPVGTVTNSPLHF	TGTGCCAGCTCACCACCGGTGGGAACTGTTACTAATTCACCCCTCCACTTT
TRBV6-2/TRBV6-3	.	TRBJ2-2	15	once	CASSPLGMLRGELFF	TGTGCCAGCAGCCCCCTGGGGATGTTGCGCGGGGAGCTGTTTTTT
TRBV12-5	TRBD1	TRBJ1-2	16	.	CASGLPPGTGGYGYTF	TGTGCTAGTGGTTTGCCCCCCGGGACAGGGGGATATGGCTACACCTTC
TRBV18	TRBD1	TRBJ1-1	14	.	CASSQGQPNTEAFF	TGTGCCAGCTCACAGGGACAGCCGAACACTGAAGCTTTCTTT
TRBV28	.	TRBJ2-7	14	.	CASSFSRSPYEQYF	TGTGCCAGCAGTTTCTCCAGGTCACCCTACGAGCAGTACTTC
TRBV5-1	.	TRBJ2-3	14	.	CASSFLRIGDTQYF	TGCGCCAGCAGCTTTTTAAGGATCGGAGATACGCAGTATTTT
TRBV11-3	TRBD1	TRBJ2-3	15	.	CASSSGQGRMDTQYF	TGTGCCAGCAGCTCCGGACAGGGACGCATGGATACGCAGTATTTT
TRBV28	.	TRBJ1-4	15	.	CASSSSVGTNEKLFF	TGTGCCAGCAGCTCATCAGTAGGCACTAATGAAAAACTGTTTTTT
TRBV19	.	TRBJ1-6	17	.	CASSPLLSTSGNSPLHF	TGTGCCAGTAGTCCTTTACTCTCGACATCGGGGAATTCACCCCTCCACTTT
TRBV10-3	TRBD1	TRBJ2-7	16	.	CAISSAVGQGIYEQYF	TGTGCCATCAGTTCTGCTGTAGGACAGGGTATATACGAGCAGTACTTC
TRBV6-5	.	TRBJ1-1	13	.	CASRIGKDTEAFF	TGTGCCAGCAGGATAGGGAAAGACACTGAAGCTTTCTTT
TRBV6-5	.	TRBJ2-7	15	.	CASTKEGRGHYEQYF	TGTGCCAGCACCAAGGAAGGCCGGGGTCACTACGAGCAGTACTTC
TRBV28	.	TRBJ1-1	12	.	CASKTRDTEAFF	TGTGCCAGCAAAACAAGGGACACTGAAGCTTTCTTT
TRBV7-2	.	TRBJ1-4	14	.	CASTPGPTNEKLFF	TGTGCCAGCACACCGGGCCCAACTAATGAAAAACTGTTTTTT
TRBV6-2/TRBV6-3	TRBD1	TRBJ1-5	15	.	CASSYPRQGDQPQHF	TGTGCCAGCAGTTACCCCCGACAGGGCGATCAGCCCCAGCATTTT
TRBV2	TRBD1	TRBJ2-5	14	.	CASSAGTEFETQYF	TGTGCCAGCAGTGCCGGGACAGAGTTTGAGACCCAGTACTTC
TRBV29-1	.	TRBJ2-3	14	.	CSVSGGSEADTQYF	TGCAGCGTTTCTGGCGGTTCTGAGGCAGATACGCAGTATTTT
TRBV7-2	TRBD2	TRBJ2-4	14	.	CASSHNLAGAFQYF	TGTGCCAGCAGCCACAATTTAGCGGGGGCCTTTCAGTACTTC
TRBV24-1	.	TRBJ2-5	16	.	CATSDRRTVKQETQYF	TGTGCCACCAGTGATCGTAGGACGGTTAAACAAGAGACCCAGTACTTC
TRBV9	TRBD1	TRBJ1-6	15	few	CASRWGAGGNSPLHF	TGTGCCAGCAGGTGGGGGGCAGGGGGGAATTCACCCCTCCACTTT
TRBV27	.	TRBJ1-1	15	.	CASSLPGARDTEAFF	TGTGCCAGCAGTTTACCGGGGGCGCGAGACACTGAAGCTTTCTTT
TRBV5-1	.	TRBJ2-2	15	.	CASTRGVTNTGELFF	TGCGCCAGCACCAGGGGGGTTACGAACACCGGGGAGCTGTTTTTT
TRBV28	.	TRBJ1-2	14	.	CASKTAGDPYGYTF	TGTGCCAGCAAAACGGCAGGGGACCCCTATGGCTACACCTTC
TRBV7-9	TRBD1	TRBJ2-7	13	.	CASSSRQGVEQYF	TGTGCCAGCAGCTCTAGACAGGGGGTCGAGCAGTACTTC
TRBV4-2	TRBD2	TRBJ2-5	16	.	CASSPGVAGEPETQYF	TGTGCCAGCAGCCCCGGGGTAGCGGGAGAACCAGAGACCCAGTACTTC
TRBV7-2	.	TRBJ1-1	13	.	CASSLTANTEAFF	TGTGCCAGCAGCTTGACAGCGAACACTGAAGCTTTCTTT
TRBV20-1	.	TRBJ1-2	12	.	CSASFRGWDYTF	TGCAGTGCTAGTTTCAGGGGCTGGGACTACACCTTC
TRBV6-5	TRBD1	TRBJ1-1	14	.	CASKTGPVQSSAFF	TGTGCCAGCAAGACAGGGCCGGTCCAATCCAGTGCTTTCTTT
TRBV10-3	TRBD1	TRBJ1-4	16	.	CAISEAPGQLGEKLFF	TGTGCCATCAGTGAGGCACCGGGACAGCTTGGTGAAAAACTGTTTTTT
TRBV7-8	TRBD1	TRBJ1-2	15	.	CASSLVDRGNYGYTF	TGTGCCAGCAGCTTAGTGGACAGGGGAAACTATGGCTACACCTTC
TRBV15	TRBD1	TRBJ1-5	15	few	CATSSETGGSQPQHF	TGTGCCACCAGCAGCGAAACAGGGGGTTCGCAGCCCCAGCATTTT
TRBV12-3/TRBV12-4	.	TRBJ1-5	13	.	CASRGRGVGAQHF	TGTGCCAGCAGGGGGCGTGGTGTTGGGGCCCAGCATTTT
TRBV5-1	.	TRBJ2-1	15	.	CASSSRRASDGEQFF	TGCGCCAGCAGCTCCCGTAGGGCTAGCGATGGTGAGCAGTTCTTC
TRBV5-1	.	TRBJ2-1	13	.	CASSPRGRDEQFF	TGCGCCAGCAGCCCGCGGGGGCGGGATGAGCAGTTCTTC
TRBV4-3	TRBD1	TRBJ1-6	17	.	CASSQERTGGYNSPLHF	TGCGCCAGCAGCCAAGAGAGGACAGGGGGATATAATTCACCCCTCCACTTT
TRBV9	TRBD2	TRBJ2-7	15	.	CASSSGLAGAYEQYF	TGTGCCAGCAGCTCAGGACTAGCGGGAGCTTACGAGCAGTACTTC
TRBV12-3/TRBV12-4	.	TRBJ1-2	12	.	CASSFGQNGYTF	TGTGCCAGCAGTTTCGGACAGAACGGCTACACCTTC
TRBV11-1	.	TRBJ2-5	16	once	CASSSLSGAPGETQYF	TGTGCCAGCAGCTCTCTCTCGGGAGCCCCGGGGGAGACCCAGTACTTC
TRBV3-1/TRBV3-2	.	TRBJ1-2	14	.	CASSHQATNYGYTF	TGTGCCAGCAGCCACCAGGCAACTAACTATGGCTACACCTTC
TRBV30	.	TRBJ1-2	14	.	CAWSGQLINYGYTF	TGTGCCTGGAGTGGACAGTTAATTAACTATGGCTACACCTTC
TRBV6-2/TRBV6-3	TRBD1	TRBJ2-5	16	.	CASSYSKDRGSETQYF	TGTGCCAGCAGTTATTCGAAGGACAGGGGCTCGGAGACCCAGTACTTC
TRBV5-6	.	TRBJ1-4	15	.	CASSLGGRTGEKLFF	TGTGCCAGCAGCTTGGGCGGCAGGACCGGTGAAAAACTGTTTTTT
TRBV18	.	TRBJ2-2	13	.	CASSPAYTGELFF	TGTGCCAGCTCACCAGCGTACACCGGGGAGCTGTTTTTT
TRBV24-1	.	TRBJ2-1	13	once	CATSEGSYNEQFF	TGTGCCACCAGTGAAGGAAGCTACAATGAGCAGTTCTTC
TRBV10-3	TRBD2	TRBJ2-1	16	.	CAISVKVAGGPNEQFF	TGTGCCATCAGTGTTAAAGTAGCGGGAGGGCCGAATGAGCAGTTCTTC
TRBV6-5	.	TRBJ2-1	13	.	CASTPLNYNEQFF	TGTGCCAGCACCCCACTCAACTACAATGAGCAGTTCTTC
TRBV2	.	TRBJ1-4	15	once	CASSERRMEGEKLFF	TGTGCCAGCAGTGAAAGGAGGATGGAAGGTGAAAAACTGTTTTTT
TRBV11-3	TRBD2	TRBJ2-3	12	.	CASSKTSVTQYF	TGTGCCAGCAGCAAAACTAGCGTCACGCAGTATTTT